This record covers a single TCR beta chain. Its antigen is not known. The time point denotes: pretreatment peripheral blood. Per-patient samples, pretreatment and on-treatment, numbered 1 to 8. Trimming stripped 3 bases from V and 5 bases from J, with 10 bases between. Germline assignment: CDR1 SEHNR and CDR2 FQNEAQ (reference sequence). The CDR3 is 14 amino acids. This sample is part of a study of PD-L1 blockade in urothelial cancer. Overall study context: Each participant's history included 0 to 3 prior chemotherapy regimens. Study results and limitations: Pretreatment TCR clonality in blood under the median foretold superior survival.

Some clones are missing from TCRdb's copy, which holds only in-frame ones; the method was immunoSEQ multiplex PCR. The sample carries roughly 130,000 clones, approximately 84% recorded once. The starting material was PBMCs, obtained around atezolizumab (anti-PD-L1) treatment. This chain uses TRBV7-9 with TRBJ2-2; D unclear. The clonotype was recovered from a man aged 45-65 years with urothelial cancer. The CDR3 sequence: CASSFQVVTGELFF. The DNA of the CDR3 is TGTGCCAGCAGCTTTCAGGTTGTAACCGGGGAGCTGTTTTTT.